The 27 T cell receptor beta chains given below trace back to one sample, sequenced in a study of CD8 T cells in Susac syndrome. The RNA, about 0.5 to 1 ug, was put through reverse transcription using random hexamers. MiXCR, run by TCRdb on the immunoSEQ multiplex PCR reads, gives a single entry per CDR3 protein. Of about 290,000 distinct CDR3 sequences listed, 89% are singletons. Sequenced sample: CD8+ T cells from PBMCs. Every receptor here comes from a human donor with multiple sclerosis.

The V gene is TRBV24-1, the J gene TRBJ1-5, with no clear D. The CDR3 has 12 amino acids. Germline CDR1 is KGHDR and CDR2 is SFDVKD. Trimming left V 3 bases short and J 4 bases short, with 3 bases between. The CDR3 reads CATSDVNQPQHF. As DNA, the CDR3 is TGTGCCACCAGTGATGTAAATCAGCCCCAGCATTTT.

The chain has TRBV20-1 and TRBJ2-7, with D possibly TRBD1 on 6 matching bases. The CDR3 runs 15 residues. From germline, CDR1 is DFQATT and CDR2 SNEGSKA (reference sequence). V was cut by 0 bases and J by 0 bases, with 12 bases left in between. The CDR3 loop reads CSARDRTESSYEQYF. DNA for the CDR3: TGCAGTGCTAGAGATCGGACAGAAAGCTCCTACGAGCAGTACTTC.

The CDR3: CASSLGQGDSNQPQHF. The CDR3 DNA is TGTGCCAGCAGCTTAGGACAGGGAGATAGCAATCAGCCCCAGCATTTT. V gene TRBV7-2 combines with J gene TRBJ1-5; 7 positions agree with TRBD1. Germline assignment: CDR1 SGHTA and CDR2 FQGNSA. Trimming cost V 1 base and J 0 bases; bases outside gene matches: 3. This CDR3 is 16 amino acids long.

The chain joins TRBV9 to TRBJ2-2; 7 bases are shared with TRBD1. The V and J ends lost 0 bases and 6 bases, in that order; junction bases with no gene match: 2. Per germline, CDR1 SGDLS and CDR2 YYNGEE. The CDR3 length is 14 residues. The CDR3: CASSVDRGAGELFF. CDR3 in DNA: TGTGCCAGCAGCGTAGACAGGGGTGCCGGGGAGCTGTTTTTT.

This chain connects TRBV4-1 to TRBJ1-1; D is perhaps TRBD1 (6 bases). The V gene lost 9 bases and the J gene lost 5 bases, with 37 bases spanning the gap. The CDR3 sequence is 20 residues long. Germline assignment: CDR1 MGHRA and CDR2 YSYEKL. In DNA, the CDR3 is TGCGCCAGTGAAACCGGGACGGGCTTCTTCGGGAGCAGAGGGGGGACTGAAGCTTTCTTT. As protein: CASETGTGFFGSRGGTEAFF.

This clonotype was seen once. This rearrangement joins TRBV7-8 to TRBJ2-3; D is unclear. V dropped 3 bases and J dropped 4 bases, with 8 bases sitting between them. Per the germline V gene, CDR1 is SGHVS and CDR2 is FQNEAQ. The CDR3 has 13 amino acids. The CDR3 protein is CASSLGTPDTQYF. The DNA of the CDR3 is TGTGCCAGCAGCTTGGGTACCCCAGATACGCAGTATTTT.

The V call is TRBV4-1, the J call TRBJ2-1; 10 bases map to TRBD2. Trimming took 2 bases from V and 11 from J; bases not matched to a gene: 6. The CDR3 spans 14 residues. In germline, CDR1 is MGHRA, CDR2 YSYEKL. CDR3 sequence (DNA): TGCGCCAGCAGCCAATTAGCGGGAGGAATAAAGCAGTTCTTC. It is translated as CASSQLAGGIKQFF.

This rearrangement joins TRBV15 to TRBJ1-1; no clear D. CDR1 and CDR2 (germline): LNHNV, YYDKDF (reference sequence). This CDR3 is built from 15 residues. V dropped 0 bases and J dropped 1 base, with 9 bases sitting between them. CDR3 residues: CATSREGIGNTEAFF. As DNA, the CDR3 is TGTGCCACCAGCAGAGAGGGGATCGGGAACACTGAAGCTTTCTTT.

This rearrangement joins TRBV9 to TRBJ1-1; D is uncertain. With 4 bases removed from V and 4 bases from J, the gap between germline ends came to 5 bases. Germline V lookup: CDR1 SGDLS, CDR2 YYNGEE. This CDR3 is 11 amino acids long. The DNA for the CDR3 is TGTGCCAGCAGCCCTCGCACTGAAGCTTTCTTT. Protein: CASSPRTEAFF.

The CDR3, as DNA: TGTGCCAGCAGTTTATCACCACCGGGCCATAACACCGGGGAGCTGTTTTTT. It specifies CASSLSPPGHNTGELFF. The chain employs TRBV28 and TRBJ2-2; D call uncertain. This CDR3 contains 17 residues. Germline V gives CDR1 MDHEN, CDR2 SYDVKM. Between the trimmed V and J ends, which lost 1 base and 2 bases, there was a span of 14 bases.

This chain joins TRBV7-2 and TRBJ2-3; 10 nucleotides match TRBD2. CDR1 is SGHTA and CDR2 is FQGNSA in the germline V gene. CDR3 length: 15 residues. V shed 6 bases and J 0 bases; nucleotides not matched to a gene: 3. CDR3 in DNA: TGTGCCAGCAGACCTAGCGGGAGCAGCACAGATACGCAGTATTTT. The encoded protein is CASRPSGSSTDTQYF.

This clonotype was seen once. This sequence joins TRBV5-5 and TRBJ2-7, with D possibly being TRBD2 (5 bases). The CDR3 runs 13 residues. CDR1 is SGHKS, CDR2 YYEKEE, per germline (reference sequence). Trimming took off 3 bases at V and 6 bases at J, with 13 bases between the two ends. This chain's CDR3 is CASSSTLGPEQYF. The DNA for the CDR3 is TGTGCCAGCAGCTCCACACTAGGGCCCGAGCAGTACTTC.

Only one count was recorded for this clonotype. The rearrangement joins TRBV5-4 to TRBJ1-5; a possible D gene is TRBD1 (5 bases). Trimming removed 2 bases at V and 1 base at J, with 7 bases between. The germline CDR1 and CDR2 sequences are SGHNT and YYREEE (reference sequence). The CDR3 has 14 residues. This chain's CDR3 is CASSFGGSNQPQHF. The CDR3 bases are TGTGCCAGCAGCTTTGGGGGGAGCAATCAGCCCCAGCATTTT.

The chain uses TRBV7-2 and TRBJ2-7, with 8 bases matching TRBD2. Looked up from germline, CDR1 is SGHTA and CDR2 is FQGNSA. The CDR3 is 16 amino acids. V shed 6 bases, J shed 3 bases, and the junction held 13 bases outside the gene matches. CDR3 sequence: CASRGAGGGTYYEQYF. In DNA form, the CDR3 reads TGTGCCAGCAGAGGGGCGGGCGGGGGGACTTACTACGAGCAGTACTTC.

The V call is TRBV5-1, the J call TRBJ2-1, with 8 bases identical to TRBD2. From germline, CDR1 is SGHRS and CDR2 YFSETQ. V was clipped by 2 bases and J by 12 bases; unmatched bases: 4. The CDR3 runs 12 residues. The CDR3 here is CASSFSGTPQFF. CDR3 nucleotide sequence: TGCGCCAGCAGCTTTAGCGGGACCCCGCAGTTCTTC. Full variable domain (outside the CDR3, taken from reference TRBV5-1 and TRBJ2-1): KAGVTQTPRYLIKTRGQQVTLSCSPISGHRSVSWYQQTPGQGLQFLFEYFSETQRNKGNFPGRFSGRQFSNSRSEMNVSTLELGDSALYLCASSFSGTPQFFGPGTRLTVL.

The J gene is TRBJ2-2, the V gene TRBV4-1; D is unresolved. Germline V gene sequence: CDR1 MGHRA, CDR2 YSYEKL. This CDR3 has 14 residues. Trimming took 3 bases from V and 8 from J, leaving 13 bases between them. The CDR3 is CASSHPPRAGELFF. The CDR3 coding sequence is TGCGCCAGCAGCCATCCCCCCCGGGCTGGGGAGCTGTTTTTT.

The chain recombines TRBV19 with TRBJ2-7, with D unclear. Germline CDR1 reads LNHDA; CDR2 reads SQIVND (reference sequence). Trimming took 7 bases from V and 0 from J, leaving 7 bases between them. The CDR3 is 12 residues long. The CDR3 region has the DNA TGTGCCAGTACCGACACCTCCTACGAGCAGTACTTC. Encoded protein: CASTDTSYEQYF.

This chain links TRBV9 with TRBJ1-1; the D is unclear. The CDR3 runs 13 residues. Per the germline V gene, CDR1 is SGDLS and CDR2 is YYNGEE. The V end lost 3 bases, the J end lost 0 bases, and 6 bases lay between the germline ends. CDR3 bases: TGTGCCAGCAGCGCGGTCATGAACACTGAAGCTTTCTTT. Translated, it gives CASSAVMNTEAFF.

The chain uses TRBV4-2 and TRBJ1-1; D is uncertain. Germline CDR1 is LGHNA and CDR2 is YNFKEQ. CDR3 size: 17 residues. The V end lost 1 base, the J end lost 0 bases, and 15 bases lay between the germline ends. In DNA form, the CDR3 reads TGTGCCAGCAGCCAAGTTGGTAAAGGACGGATGAACACTGAAGCTTTCTTT. Its protein product is CASSQVGKGRMNTEAFF.

The CDR3 DNA reads as TGCAGCACCCAGACAGGGGGTGCCCTGGAGCAGTACTTC. Translation gives CSTQTGGALEQYF. The V and J genes are TRBV29-1 and TRBJ2-7; 9 nucleotides match TRBD1. Germline CDR1 SQVTM, CDR2 ANQGSEA. J gave up 7 bases and V 8 bases, and 12 bases lay outside the gene matches. This CDR3 has 13 residues.

The chain has TRBV11-1 and TRBJ1-2; 12 bases map to TRBD1. The germline gives CDR1 SGHAT, CDR2 FQDESV (reference sequence). After removal of 5 bases from V and 2 bases from J, the junction contained 3 bases not matched to a gene. There are 15 residues in the CDR3. The CDR3 loop reads CASSMGQGANYGYTF. CDR3 coding DNA: TGTGCCAGCAGCATGGGACAGGGGGCAAACTATGGCTACACCTTC. The whole variable domain, remainder taken from reference TRBV11-1 and TRBJ1-2, is EAEVAQSPRYKITEKSQAVAFWCDPISGHATLYWYRQILGQGPELLVQFQDESVVDDSQLPKDRFSAERLKGVDSTLKIQPAELGDSAMYLCASSMGQGANYGYTFGSGTRLTVV.

This chain connects TRBV4-3 to TRBJ2-3, with 13 bases matching TRBD2. The CDR3 extends over 18 amino acids. Germline CDR1 and CDR2: LGHNA and YSLEER. V dropped 0 bases and J dropped 2; count of bases not matched to a gene: 5. The CDR3 nucleotides read TGCGCCAGCAGCCAAGATCCGACTAGCGGGGGGACCACAGATACGCAGTATTTT. Translated, it gives CASSQDPTSGGTTDTQYF.

The V and J genes are TRBV6-5 and TRBJ1-2; 12 bases map to TRBD1. V gave up 2 bases and J gave up 8 bases; unmatched junction bases: 6. The CDR3 is 15 residues long. CDR1 is MNHEY and CDR2 is SVGAGI in the germline V gene. In DNA form, the CDR3 reads TGTGCCAGCAGTTACGGGGGACAGGGGGCTCTGGGCTACACCTTC. Translating it yields CASSYGGQGALGYTF.

The chain joins TRBV14 to TRBJ2-1; TRBD2 agrees at 12 bases. The trim removed 6 bases at V and 7 bases at J, leaving 7 bases unmatched. The CDR3 is made up of 15 amino acids. Germline CDR1 is SGHDN and CDR2 is FVKESK. CDR3 sequence reads: CASSQLAGGENEQFF. The DNA of the CDR3 is TGTGCCAGCAGTCAACTAGCGGGAGGAGAGAATGAGCAGTTCTTC.

The chain uses TRBV9 and TRBJ2-1, with 11 bases matching TRBD1. After removal of 4 bases from V and 7 bases from J, the junction contained 7 bases not matched to a gene. This CDR3 contains 15 residues. The germline gives CDR1 SGDLS, CDR2 YYNGEE. The CDR3 nucleotides read TGTGCCAGCAGCTTCAGTGGGACAGGGGGGAATGAGCAGTTCTTC. This encodes CASSFSGTGGNEQFF.

The chain combines TRBV7-3 with TRBJ1-6; D might be TRBD1 (6 bases). Germline V gives CDR1 SGHTA, CDR2 FQGTGA. V lost 1 base and J lost 11, with 12 bases in between. This CDR3 region has 14 residues. The CDR3 nucleotides read TGTGCCAGCAGCTTAATGGGACAAACAACACCCCTCCACTTT. Protein: CASSLMGQTTPLHF. Supplemented by reference TRBV7-3 and TRBJ1-6, the full variable domain reads GAGVSQTPSNKVTEKGKYVELRCDPISGHTALYWYRQSLGQGPEFLIYFQGTGAADDSGLPNDRFFAVRPEGSVSTLKIQRTERGDSAVYLCASSLMGQTTPLHFGNGTRLTVT.

This clonotype was seen only once. CDR3: CASSDAESSYNEQFF. In DNA, the CDR3 is TGTGCCAGCAGTGACGCGGAGAGCTCCTACAATGAGCAGTTCTTC. The chain combines TRBV6-4 with TRBJ2-1; D call uncertain. The length of the CDR3 is 15 residues. Trimming shortened V by 2 bases and J by 0 bases, and 8 bases separated the two germline ends. Germline CDR1 is MRHNA and CDR2 is SNTAGT.